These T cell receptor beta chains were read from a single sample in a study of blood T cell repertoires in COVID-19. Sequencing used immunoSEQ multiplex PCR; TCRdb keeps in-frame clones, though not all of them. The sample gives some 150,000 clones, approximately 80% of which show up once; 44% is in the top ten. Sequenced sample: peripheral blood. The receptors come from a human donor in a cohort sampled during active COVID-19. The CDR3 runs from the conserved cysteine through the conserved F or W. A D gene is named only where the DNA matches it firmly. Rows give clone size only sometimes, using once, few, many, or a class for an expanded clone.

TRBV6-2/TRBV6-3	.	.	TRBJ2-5	TGTGCCAGCAGTTATTCGACTAGTTCCCAAGAGACCCAGTACTTC	CASSYSTSSQETQYF
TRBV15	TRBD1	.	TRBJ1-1	TGTGCCACCAGCAGGGAGGGGACAGCAGAAGCTTTCTTT	CATSREGTAEAFF
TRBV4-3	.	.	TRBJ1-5	TGCGCCAGCAGCCAAGTACCGGGAAGCAATCAGCCCCAGCATTTT	CASSQVPGSNQPQHF
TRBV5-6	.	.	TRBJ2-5	TGTGCCAGCAACAGACCGCCCGTCGCGACCCAGTACTTC	CASNRPPVATQYF
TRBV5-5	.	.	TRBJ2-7	TGTGCCAGCAGCTCGACAGCCTCCTACGAGCAGTACTTC	CASSSTASYEQYF
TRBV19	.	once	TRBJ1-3	TGTGCCAGTAGTATCATCTCGGCGCAGGGTGGAAACACCATATATTTT	CASSIISAQGGNTIYF
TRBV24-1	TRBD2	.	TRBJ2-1	TGTGCCACCAGTGATCCCGGGAGGTCAAGTGAGCAGTTCTTC	CATSDPGRSSEQFF
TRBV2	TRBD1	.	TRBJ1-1	TGTGCCAGCAGTGTCTTACAGGGGGGCGTTTTTATGACTGAAGCTTTCTTT	CASSVLQGGVFMTEAFF
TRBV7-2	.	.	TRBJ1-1	TGTGCCAGCAGCTTAGACAGGGCGTACACTGAAGCTTTCTTT	CASSLDRAYTEAFF
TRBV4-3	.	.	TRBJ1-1	TGCGCCAGCAGCCAGCCTACCTGTGGGGAGATGAACACTGAAGCTTTCTTT	CASSQPTCGEMNTEAFF
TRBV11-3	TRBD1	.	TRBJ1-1	TGTGCCAGCAGCTTAGCCACCGGGACAGCGAACACTGAAGCTTTCTTT	CASSLATGTANTEAFF
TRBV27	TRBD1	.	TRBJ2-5	TGTGCCAGCGGCCGGGACAGGGAAGGGACCCAGTACTTC	CASGRDREGTQYF
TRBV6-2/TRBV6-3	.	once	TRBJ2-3	TGTGCCAGCAGTGCGGTCCATACGCAGTATTTT	CASSAVHTQYF
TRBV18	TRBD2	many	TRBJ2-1	TGTGCCAGCTCACGTCCTGGCGGGGGGTACAATGAGCAGTTCTTC	CASSRPGGGYNEQFF
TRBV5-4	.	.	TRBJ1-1	TGTGCCAGCAGCTTGTATCCGGGATCCACTGAAGCTTTCTTT	CASSLYPGSTEAFF
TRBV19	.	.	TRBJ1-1	TGTGCCAGTAGTATAGATCTCTTTACTTCGGGTGAAGCTTTCTTT	CASSIDLFTSGEAFF
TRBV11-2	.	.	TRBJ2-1	TGTGCCAGCAGCTTAGAACAGAATGAGCAGTTCTTC	CASSLEQNEQFF
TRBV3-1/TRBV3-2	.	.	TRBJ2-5	TGTGCCAGCAGCCGGTATAGCGGTTTCCAAGAGACCCAGTACTTC	CASSRYSGFQETQYF
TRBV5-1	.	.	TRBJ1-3	TGCGCCAGCAGCTTGGAGCCAGGGGCCAGCACCATATATTTT	CASSLEPGASTIYF
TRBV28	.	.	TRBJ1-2	TGTGCCAGCAGTTTACCCAGAACCAGCTATGGCTACACCTTC	CASSLPRTSYGYTF
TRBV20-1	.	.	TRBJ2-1	TGCAGTGCTAGTTCGGGGATCAGATTCAACAATGAGCAGTTCTTC	CSASSGIRFNNEQFF
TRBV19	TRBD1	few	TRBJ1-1	TGTGCCAGTACCTCAAGCACAGGGGCAGTTCGGAACACTGAAGCTTTCTTT	CASTSSTGAVRNTEAFF
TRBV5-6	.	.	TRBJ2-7	TGTGCCAGCAGCGAGGGGGTAGGGAACTACGAGCAGTACTTC	CASSEGVGNYEQYF
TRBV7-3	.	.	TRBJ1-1	TGTGCCAGCAGCTTCTGCCTGTGCCGCGGAGGGCGGGCTGAAGCTTTCTTT	CASSFCLCRGGRAEAFF
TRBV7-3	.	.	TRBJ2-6	TGTGCCAGCTCTCCGGGGGTCGCTGGGGCCAACGTCCTGACTTTC	CASSPGVAGANVLTF
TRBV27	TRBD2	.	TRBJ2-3	TGTGCCAGCAGTTTAAAGGCTAGCGGTCCTGATACGCAGTATTTT	CASSLKASGPDTQYF
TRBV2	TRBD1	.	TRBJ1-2	TGTGCCAGCAGTGAAAGGGAGGGACAGGATGGGTATGGCTACACCTTC	CASSEREGQDGYGYTF
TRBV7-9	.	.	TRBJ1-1	TGTGCCAGCAGCTCACAGGTGAACACTGAAGCTTTCTTT	CASSSQVNTEAFF
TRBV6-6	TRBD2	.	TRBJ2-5	TGTGCCAGCAGCCCCCCCGGGGGGGGGAAGGGCGAGACCCAGTACTTC	CASSPPGGGKGETQYF
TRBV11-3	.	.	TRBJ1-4	TGTGCCAGCAGCTTCGGCCTGCGGGACAAACTGTTTTTT	CASSFGLRDKLFF
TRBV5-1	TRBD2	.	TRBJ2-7	TGCGCCAGCAGCTTGGCTCCTAGCGGGGTCGACGAGCAGTACTTC	CASSLAPSGVDEQYF
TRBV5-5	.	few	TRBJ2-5	TGTGCCAGCAGCTGGAGGGGACTTAGAGAGACCCAGTACTTC	CASSWRGLRETQYF
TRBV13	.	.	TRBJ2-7	TGTGCCAGCAGCCAAATGGGGGGGCGGTACGAGCAGTACTTC	CASSQMGGRYEQYF
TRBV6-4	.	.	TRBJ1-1	TGTGCCAGCAGCGCGTGGTGCAGGCGACGAACGGACACTGAAGCTTTCTTT	CASSAWCRRRTDTEAFF
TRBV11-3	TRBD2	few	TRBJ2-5	TGTGCCAGCAGCTTAGGGGTGCTAGCGGGGGGTCCAGAGACCCAGTACTTC	CASSLGVLAGGPETQYF
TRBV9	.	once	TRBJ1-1	TGTGCCAGCAGCTTAGACCAGGGGCCCAACACTGAAGCTTTCTTT	CASSLDQGPNTEAFF
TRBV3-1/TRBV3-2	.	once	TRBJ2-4	TGTGCCAGCAGCCAAGGGAGCGGAGGAGCCAAAAACATTCAGTACTTC	CASSQGSGGAKNIQYF
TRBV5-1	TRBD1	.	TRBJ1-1	TGCGCCAGCAGCACGGGACAGATGAACACTGAAGCTTTCTTT	CASSTGQMNTEAFF
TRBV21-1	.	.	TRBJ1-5	TGTGCCAGCAGCAAAGAGGGCAAGAGGGCTCAGCCCCAGCATTTT	CASSKEGKRAQPQHF
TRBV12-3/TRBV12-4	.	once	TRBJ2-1	TGTGCCAGCAGTTTAGTAGGAGGGAATGAGCAGTTCTTC	CASSLVGGNEQFF
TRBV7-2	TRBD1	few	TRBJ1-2	TGTGCCAGCAGCCCCGGGACAGGGGGCGCACGTGGCTACACCTTC	CASSPGTGGARGYTF
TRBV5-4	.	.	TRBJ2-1	TGTGCCAGCAGCTTGGTTCAGGGGGGCAATGAGCAGTTCTTC	CASSLVQGGNEQFF
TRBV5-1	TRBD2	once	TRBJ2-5	TGCGCCAGCAGCTTCCTAGCGGGGGGGGCCCAAGAGACCCAGTACTTC	CASSFLAGGAQETQYF
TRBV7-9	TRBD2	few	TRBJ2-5	TGTGCCAGCAGTTATCGGACTAGCGGGGCCCAAGAGACCCAGTACTTC	CASSYRTSGAQETQYF
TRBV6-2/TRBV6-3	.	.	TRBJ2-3	TGTGCCAGCAGCCGACTAGGGGGCACAGATACGCAGTATTTT	CASSRLGGTDTQYF